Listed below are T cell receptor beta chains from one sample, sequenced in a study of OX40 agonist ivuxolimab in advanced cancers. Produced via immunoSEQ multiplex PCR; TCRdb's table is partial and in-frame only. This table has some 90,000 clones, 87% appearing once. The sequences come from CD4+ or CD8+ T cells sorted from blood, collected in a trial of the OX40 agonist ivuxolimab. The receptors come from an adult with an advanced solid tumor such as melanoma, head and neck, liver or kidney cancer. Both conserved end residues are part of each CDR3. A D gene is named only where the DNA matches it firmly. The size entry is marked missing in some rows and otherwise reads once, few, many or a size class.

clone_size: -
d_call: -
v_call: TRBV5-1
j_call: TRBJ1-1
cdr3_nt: TGCGCCAGCAGCTCGGCGCCAGGGCGGACTGAAGCTTTCTTT
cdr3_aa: CASSSAPGRTEAFF

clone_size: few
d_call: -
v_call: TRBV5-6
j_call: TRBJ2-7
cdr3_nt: TGTGCCAGCAGCTTGCGGGGCTATCGGATCGAGCAGTACTTC
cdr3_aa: CASSLRGYRIEQYF

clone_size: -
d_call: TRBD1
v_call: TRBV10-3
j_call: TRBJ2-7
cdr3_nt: TGTGCCATCAGTGTAGGACAGGGGGGCTCCTACGAGCAGTACTTC
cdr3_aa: CAISVGQGGSYEQYF

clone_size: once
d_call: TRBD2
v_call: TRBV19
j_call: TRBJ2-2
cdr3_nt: TGTGCCGGCCAAAGCGGGGGCGCGACCGGGGAGCTGTTTTTT
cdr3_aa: CAGQSGGATGELFF

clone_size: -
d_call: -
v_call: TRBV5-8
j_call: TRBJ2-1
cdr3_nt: TGTGCCAGCAGCCCCTGGCGGAATGAGCAGTTCTTC
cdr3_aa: CASSPWRNEQFF

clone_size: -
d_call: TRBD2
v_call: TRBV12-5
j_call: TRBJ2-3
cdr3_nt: TGTGCTAGTGGTTTACCGGGACTAACAGATACGCAGTATTTT
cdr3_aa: CASGLPGLTDTQYF

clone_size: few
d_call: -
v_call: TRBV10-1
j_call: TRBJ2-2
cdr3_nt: TGCGCCACCTCAGTTACAAACACCGGGGAGCTGTTTTTT
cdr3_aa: CATSVTNTGELFF

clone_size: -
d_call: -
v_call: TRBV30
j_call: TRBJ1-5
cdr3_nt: TGTGCCTGGAGCACCGGAGGGTACAATCAGCCCCAGCATTTT
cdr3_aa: CAWSTGGYNQPQHF

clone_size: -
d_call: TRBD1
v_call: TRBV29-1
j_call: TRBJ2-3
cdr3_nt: TGCAGCTCGCACAGGGGAGTCACAGATACGCAGTATTTT
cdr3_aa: CSSHRGVTDTQYF

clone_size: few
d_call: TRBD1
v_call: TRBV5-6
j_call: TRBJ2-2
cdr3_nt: TGTGCCAGCAGCTTGGCAGGGACAGGGCCCACCGGGGAGCTGTTTTTT
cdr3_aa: CASSLAGTGPTGELFF

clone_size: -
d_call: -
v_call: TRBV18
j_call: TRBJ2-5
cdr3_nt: TGTGCCAGCTCACCGGCTAGCCAGACCCAGTACTTC
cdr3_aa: CASSPASQTQYF

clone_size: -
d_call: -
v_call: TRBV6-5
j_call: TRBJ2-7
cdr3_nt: TGTGCCAGCAGTTACTTTACAGAGGGGAACGAGCAGTACTTC
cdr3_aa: CASSYFTEGNEQYF

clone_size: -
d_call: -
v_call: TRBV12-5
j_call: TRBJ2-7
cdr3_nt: TGTGCTAGTGGTTTGGTCAGGGACACCATACCCTACGAGCAGTACTTC
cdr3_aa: CASGLVRDTIPYEQYF

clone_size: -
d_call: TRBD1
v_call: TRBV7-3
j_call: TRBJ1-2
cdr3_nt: TGTGCCAGCAGCCCCGGGACAGGGATCTATGGCTACACCTTC
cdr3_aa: CASSPGTGIYGYTF

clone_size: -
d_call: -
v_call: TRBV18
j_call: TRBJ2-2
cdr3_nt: TGTGCCAGCTCTAGGTCCAATCGTATCGGGGAGCTGTTTTTT
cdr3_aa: CASSRSNRIGELFF

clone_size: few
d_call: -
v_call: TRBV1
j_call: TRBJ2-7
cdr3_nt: TGCACCAGCAGGGATAACGGGGGGGCGCTACCCTACGAGCAGTACTTC
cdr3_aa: CTSRDNGGALPYEQYF

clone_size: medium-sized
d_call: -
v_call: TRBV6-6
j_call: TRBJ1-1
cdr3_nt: TGTGCCAGCAGCCTGACAGGCGGGGGGGCTTTCTTT
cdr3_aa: CASSLTGGGAFF

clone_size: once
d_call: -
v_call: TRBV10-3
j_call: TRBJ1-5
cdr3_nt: TGTGCCATCAGTGAGGAACAGGGCGGGCGACAGCCCCAGCATTTT
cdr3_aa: CAISEEQGGRQPQHF

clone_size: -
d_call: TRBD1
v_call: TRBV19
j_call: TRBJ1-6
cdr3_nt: TGTGCCAGTACCTTCGGGACAGGGGTAGGTTCACCCCTCCACTTT
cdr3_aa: CASTFGTGVGSPLHF

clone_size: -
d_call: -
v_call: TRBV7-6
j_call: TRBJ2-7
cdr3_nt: TGTGCCAGCAGCACCTCGGGCGAGCAGTACTTC
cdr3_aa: CASSTSGEQYF

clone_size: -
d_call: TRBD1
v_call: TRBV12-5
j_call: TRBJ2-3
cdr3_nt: TGTGCTAGTGGTTTGGGGGACAGAGCGGATACGCAGTATTTT
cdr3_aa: CASGLGDRADTQYF

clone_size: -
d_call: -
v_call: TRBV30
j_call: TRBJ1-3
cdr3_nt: TGTGCCTGGATGCAGGGAGAGGGAAACACCATATATTTT
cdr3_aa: CAWMQGEGNTIYF

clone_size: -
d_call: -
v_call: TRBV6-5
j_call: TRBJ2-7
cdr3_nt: TGTGCCAGCAGTTGGGGGTTCTCTCAATACGAGCAGTACTTC
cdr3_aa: CASSWGFSQYEQYF

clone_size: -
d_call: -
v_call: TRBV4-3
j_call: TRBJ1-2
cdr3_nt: TGCGCCAGCAGCCAAGATAGAGAGGGGGTCTATGGCTACACCTTC
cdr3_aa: CASSQDREGVYGYTF

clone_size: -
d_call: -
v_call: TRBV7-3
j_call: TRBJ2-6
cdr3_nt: TGTGCCAGCAGCTTAGAAGGAGGGGCGGACTCTGGGGCCAACGTCCTGACTTTC
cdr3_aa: CASSLEGGADSGANVLTF

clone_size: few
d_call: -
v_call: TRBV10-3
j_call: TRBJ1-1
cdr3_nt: TGTGCCACCCTTAGGGCGTTTCTGAACACTGAAGCTTTCTTT
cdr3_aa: CATLRAFLNTEAFF

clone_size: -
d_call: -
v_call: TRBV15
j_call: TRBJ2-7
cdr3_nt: TGTGCCACCAGCGGGGGGTCAGAAACAGGGTCCTACGAGCAGTACTTC
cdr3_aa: CATSGGSETGSYEQYF

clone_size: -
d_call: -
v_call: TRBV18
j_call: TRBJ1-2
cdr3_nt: TGTGCCAGCTCACCACAGGGGAGGATAGCAAACTATGGCTACACCTTC
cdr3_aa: CASSPQGRIANYGYTF

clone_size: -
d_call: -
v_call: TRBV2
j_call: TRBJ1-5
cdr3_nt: TGTGCCAGCAGTGAAGGCAGGGCTTCCTTCGTTCAGCCCCAGCATTTT
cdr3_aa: CASSEGRASFVQPQHF

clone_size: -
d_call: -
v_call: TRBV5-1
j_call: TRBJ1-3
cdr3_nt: TGCGCCAGCAGGGACTTACGCTCTGGAAACACCATATATTTT
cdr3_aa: CASRDLRSGNTIYF

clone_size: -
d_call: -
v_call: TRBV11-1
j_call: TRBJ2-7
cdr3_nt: TGTGCCAGCAGCTTAGCTTCCACGGGGCCCTCCTACGAGCAGTACTTC
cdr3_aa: CASSLASTGPSYEQYF

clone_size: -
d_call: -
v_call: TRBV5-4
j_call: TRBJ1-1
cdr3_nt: TGTGCCAGCAGCCTCCCCAGGCAGGGGACCACTGAAGCTTTCTTT
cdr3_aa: CASSLPRQGTTEAFF

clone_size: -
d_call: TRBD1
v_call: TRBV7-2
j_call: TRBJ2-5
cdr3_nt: TGTGCCAGCAGCTTAGGAGGGGGCCACCAAGAGACCCAGTACTTC
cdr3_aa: CASSLGGGHQETQYF

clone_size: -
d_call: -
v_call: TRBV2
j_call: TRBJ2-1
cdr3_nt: TGTGCCAGCCACCCCCCGGCTCATAATGAGCAGTTCTTC
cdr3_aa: CASHPPAHNEQFF

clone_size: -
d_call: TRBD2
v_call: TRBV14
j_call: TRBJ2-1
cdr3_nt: TGTGCCAGCAGCCCTCCAGCGGGGGGGATGGGTGAGCAGTTCTTC
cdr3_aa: CASSPPAGGMGEQFF

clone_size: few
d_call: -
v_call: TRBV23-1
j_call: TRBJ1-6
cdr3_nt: TGCGCCAGCAGTCAATTTCAACGACCCCTCCACTTT
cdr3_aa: CASSQFQRPLHF

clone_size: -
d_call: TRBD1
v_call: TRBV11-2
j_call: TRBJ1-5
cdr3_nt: TGTGCCAGCAGCTTAGCGCCGACAGGGGTGAGCAATCAGCCCCAGCATTTT
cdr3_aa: CASSLAPTGVSNQPQHF

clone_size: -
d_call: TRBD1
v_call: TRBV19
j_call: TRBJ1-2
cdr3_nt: TGTGCCAGTAGTACCGCAACGGGACAGGGAATAGGGGGCTACACCTTC
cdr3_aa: CASSTATGQGIGGYTF

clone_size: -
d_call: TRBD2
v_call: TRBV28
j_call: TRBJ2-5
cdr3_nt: TGTGCCAGCAGTTTTCGGGGGGGCATCCAAGAGACCCAGTACTTC
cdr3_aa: CASSFRGGIQETQYF

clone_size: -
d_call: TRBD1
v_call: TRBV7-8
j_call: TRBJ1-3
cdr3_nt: TGTGCCAGCAGCTTAACGGCCGTGACAGGGTTTAGAAACACCATATATTTT
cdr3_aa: CASSLTAVTGFRNTIYF

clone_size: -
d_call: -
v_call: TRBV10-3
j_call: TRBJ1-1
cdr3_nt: TGTGCCATCAGTAGTCCCGTGGCGGACAGATCTGAAGCTTTCTTT
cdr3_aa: CAISSPVADRSEAFF

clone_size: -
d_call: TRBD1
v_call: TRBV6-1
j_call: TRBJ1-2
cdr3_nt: TGTGCCGCCGCGGGACAGGCGAATGGCTACACCTTC
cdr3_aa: CAAAGQANGYTF

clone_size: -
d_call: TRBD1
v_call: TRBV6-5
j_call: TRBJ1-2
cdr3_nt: TGTGCCAGCAGTTACTCAGGGGGCGCAAGTGGCTACACCTTC
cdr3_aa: CASSYSGGASGYTF

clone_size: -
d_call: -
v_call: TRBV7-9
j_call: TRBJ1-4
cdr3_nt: TGTGCCAGCAGCTCCCGACAGGCTAATGAAAAACTGTTTTTT
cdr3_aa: CASSSRQANEKLFF

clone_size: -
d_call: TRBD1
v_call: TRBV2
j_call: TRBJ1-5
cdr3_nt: TGTGCCAGCAGTGGAAGTGTGACAGGGACCCTATCGGGTTCTCAGCCCCAGCATTTT
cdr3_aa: CASSGSVTGTLSGSQPQHF

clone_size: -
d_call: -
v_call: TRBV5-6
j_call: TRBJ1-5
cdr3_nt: TGTGCCAGCAGCTTTAGGGGTTATAGCAATCAGCCCCAGCATTTT
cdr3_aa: CASSFRGYSNQPQHF

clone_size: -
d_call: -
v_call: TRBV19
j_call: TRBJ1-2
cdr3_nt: TGTGCCAGTAGCTCATGGGGGGGCGCAAACACCTTC
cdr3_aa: CASSSWGGANTF

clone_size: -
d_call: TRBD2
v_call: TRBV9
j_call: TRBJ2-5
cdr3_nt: TGTGCCAGCAGCCCGGGGACTAGCGGGGGATTCCAAGAGACCCAGTACTTC
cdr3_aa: CASSPGTSGGFQETQYF

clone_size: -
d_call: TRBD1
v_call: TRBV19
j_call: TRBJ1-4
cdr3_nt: TGTGCCAGTAGTCTCCCGGGACAGGGAACTAATGAAAAACTGTTTTTT
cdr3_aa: CASSLPGQGTNEKLFF